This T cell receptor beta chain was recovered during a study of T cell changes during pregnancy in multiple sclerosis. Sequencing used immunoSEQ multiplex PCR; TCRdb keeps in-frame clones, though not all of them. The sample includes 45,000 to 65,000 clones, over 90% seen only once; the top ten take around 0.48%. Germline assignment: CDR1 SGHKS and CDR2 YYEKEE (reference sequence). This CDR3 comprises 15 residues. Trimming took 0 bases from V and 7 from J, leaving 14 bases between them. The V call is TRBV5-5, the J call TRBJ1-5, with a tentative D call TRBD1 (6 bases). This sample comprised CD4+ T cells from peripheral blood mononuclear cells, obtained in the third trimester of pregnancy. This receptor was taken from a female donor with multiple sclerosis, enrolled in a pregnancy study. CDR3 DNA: TGTGCCAGCAGCTTGGATGGGGGGGCTCGGCAGCCCCAGCATTTT. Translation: CASSLDGGARQPQHF.